These 23 T cell receptor beta chains came from one sample sequenced in a study of T cell responses to AZD1222 COVID-19 vaccine. Libraries were prepared by immunoSEQ multiplex PCR; TCRdb keeps only in-frame clonotypes and omits some of them. The table lists about 100,000 clones, about 90% of them singletons. Sequenced material: peripheral blood, taken on day 0 of AZD1222 vaccination. Every receptor here comes from an adult in good health.

The J gene is TRBJ2-7, the V gene TRBV18, with a weak D call TRBD2 (5 bases). Germline CDR1 KGHSH, CDR2 LQKENI. V lost 2 bases and J 3 bases, leaving 14 bases between the germline ends. CDR3 length equals 15 residues. CDR3: CASSPGYGLHYEQYF. CDR3 coding DNA: TGTGCCAGCTCACCAGGGTACGGACTCCACTACGAGCAGTACTTC.

The CDR3 nucleotides are TGTGCCAGCAGTGATACACCCACCGACAGGCATGGCTACACCTTC. It specifies CASSDTPTDRHGYTF. The chain is built from TRBV6-1 and TRBJ1-2; tentatively, D is TRBD1 (6 bases). Between the trimmed V and J ends, which lost 3 bases and 6 bases, there was a span of 17 bases. The CDR3 runs to 15 residues. Germline V gene sequence: CDR1 MNHNS, CDR2 SASEGT.

The V and J genes are TRBV7-2 and TRBJ1-5; tentative D call: TRBD1 (5 bases). This CDR3 contains 15 residues. CDR1 is SGHTA and CDR2 is FQGNSA in the germline V gene. V was trimmed by 2 bases and J by 5 bases, leaving 13 bases between them. CDR3 coding DNA: TGTGCCAGCAGCTTAATGCCGGTAGGGGATCAGCCCCAGCATTTT. It specifies CASSLMPVGDQPQHF. Variable domain in full (rest from reference TRBV7-2 and TRBJ1-5): GAGVSQSPSNKVTEKGKDVELRCDPISGHTALYWYRQSLGQGLEFLIYFQGNSAPDKSGLPSDRFSAERTGGSVSTLTIQRTQQEDSAVYLCASSLMPVGDQPQHFGDGTRLSIL.

The chain employs TRBV30 and TRBJ1-4, with D possibly TRBD1 on 6 matching bases. The V end was cut by 0 bases, the J end by 7 bases, with 12 bases between. This CDR3 region has 14 residues. CDR1 GTSNPN and CDR2 SVGIG come from the germline V gene (reference sequence). The CDR3 protein is CAWSVPGAAEKLFF. The CDR3 DNA follows: TGTGCCTGGAGTGTCCCAGGGGCGGCTGAAAAACTGTTTTTT.

The V gene is TRBV28, the J gene TRBJ2-3; possibly TRBD1 for D (7 bases). Germline CDR1 and CDR2: MDHEN and SYDVKM. Trimming left V 1 base short and J 8 bases short, with 25 bases between. This CDR3 has 18 amino acids. CDR3 sequence: CASSLSPFGGGAGSTQYF. The DNA of the CDR3 is TGTGCCAGCAGTTTATCCCCTTTTGGAGGGGGCGCGGGGAGTACGCAGTATTTT.

The CDR3 protein is CASSLEGVGLYGYTF. For the CDR3, the DNA is TGTGCCAGCAGCTTGGAGGGGGTTGGCCTCTATGGCTACACCTTC. The gene calls are TRBV5-6 and TRBJ1-2; D is perhaps TRBD1 (6 bases). This CDR3 spans 15 amino acids. V lost 0 bases and J 4 bases, leaving 13 bases between the germline ends. From germline, CDR1 is SGHDT and CDR2 YYEEEE.

This sequence joins TRBV11-3 and TRBJ2-1; 11 bases line up with TRBD2. The CDR3 spans 16 residues. V dropped 1 base and J dropped 7; count of bases not matched to a gene: 6. Germline CDR1 reads SGHNT; CDR2 reads YENEEA. The CDR3 DNA follows: TGTGCCAGCAGCTTAGGTAGCGGGGGGGCCCATAATGAGCAGTTCTTC. Its protein product is CASSLGSGGAHNEQFF.

Concerning this clone itself: The same CDR3 arises from other DNA sequences in this sample as well. This chain links TRBV9 with TRBJ2-2; 8 bases are a match to TRBD2. The CDR3 contains 14 residues. The V gene end was trimmed by 2 bases and the J gene end by 5 bases; junction bases not matched to a gene: 2. Per the germline V gene, CDR1 is SGDLS and CDR2 is YYNGEE. This CDR3 reads CASSVGGGTGELFF. The CDR3 DNA reads as TGTGCCAGCAGCGTTGGCGGGGGGACCGGGGAGCTGTTTTTT.

The V and J genes are TRBV6-5 and TRBJ2-7, with TRBD1 identical over 7 bases. V trimming: 6 bases; J trimming: 4 bases; junction bases outside the gene matches: 6. The CDR3 runs to 13 residues. Germline V gene lookup returns CDR1 MNHEY and CDR2 SVGAGI. DNA of the CDR3: TGTGCCAGCAGCCGTCAACAGGGGTACGAGCAGTACTTC. This translates into CASSRQQGYEQYF.

The J gene is TRBJ2-3, the V gene TRBV5-6, with 9 bases aligning to TRBD2. Germline V CDR1 and CDR2: SGHDT, YYEEEE. Trimming cost V 2 bases and J 4 bases; bases outside gene matches: 5. This CDR3 has 15 residues. CDR3 loop: CASSLGLAGPDTQYF. For the CDR3, the DNA is TGTGCCAGCAGCTTAGGTCTAGCGGGGCCAGATACGCAGTATTTT.

This sequence joins TRBV11-2 and TRBJ1-4; D remains unclear. The CDR3 totals 15 residues. V was shortened by 2 bases and J by 5 bases, with 12 bases between the two germline ends. Germline V CDR1 and CDR2: SGHAT, FQNNGV. CDR3 residues: CASSLSGRENEKLFF. The CDR3 region has the DNA TGTGCCAGCAGCTTATCGGGGAGGGAGAATGAAAAACTGTTTTTT.

The chain uses TRBV29-1 and TRBJ1-4; a possible D gene is TRBD1 (5 bases). The CDR3 is 11 residues long. Germline values: CDR1 SQVTM, CDR2 ANQGSEA. Deletions cut 7 bases from V and 8 bases from J, with 11 bases between. CDR3 bases: TGCAGCGCGGGGGTTAAGGAAAAACTGTTTTTT. Its protein product is CSAGVKEKLFF.

The rearrangement joins TRBV7-9 to TRBJ2-6; the D is unclear. Germline V gene data show CDR1 as SEHNR and CDR2 as FQNEAQ (reference sequence). V gave up 2 bases and J gave up 6 bases, with 20 bases separating them. This CDR3 is built from 18 residues. The CDR3 bases are TGTGCCAGCAGCTTAAGGTCCCGAGCCCTACCCCAGGCCAACGTCCTGACTTTC. Its translation is CASSLRSRALPQANVLTF.

This clone was found a few times. V gene TRBV27 combines with J gene TRBJ2-7; D is unclear. Germline V gives CDR1 MNHEY, CDR2 SMNVEV (reference sequence). V was clipped by 9 bases and J by 2 bases, with 11 bases between them. This CDR3 contains 12 residues. This chain's CDR3 is CARTHPPYEQYF. CDR3 bases: TGTGCCAGAACCCATCCCCCCTACGAGCAGTACTTC.

J is TRBJ2-7 and V is TRBV5-6, with TRBD1 as a possible D gene (6 bases). Trimming removed 4 bases at V and 3 bases at J, with 14 bases between. The V gene's germline CDR1 is SGHDT and CDR2 YYEEEE. The CDR3 is 14 amino acids. The CDR3 loop reads CASSLTGFSYEQYF. The CDR3 bases are TGTGCCAGCAGCCTTACAGGGTTCAGCTACGAGCAGTACTTC. The whole variable domain, remainder taken from reference TRBV5-6 and TRBJ2-7, is DAGVTQSPTHLIKTRGQQVTLRCSPKSGHDTVSWYQQALGQGPQFIFQYYEEEERQRGNFPDRFSGHQFPNYSSELNVNALLLGDSALYLCASSLTGFSYEQYFGPGTRLTVT.

The count of this clone is one. The rearrangement joins TRBV7-2 to TRBJ2-1; 7 nucleotides agree with TRBD2. Germline V gene sequence: CDR1 SGHTA, CDR2 FQGNSA. The CDR3 is made up of 16 amino acids. Trimming cost V 6 bases and J 10 bases; bases outside gene matches: 18. The CDR3 region is CASRHDPSGDGPEQFF. As DNA, the CDR3 is TGTGCCAGCAGACACGATCCCAGCGGGGACGGTCCCGAGCAGTTCTTC.

CDR3 nucleotides: TGTGCCAGTAGTAGAGGACAGGACGGTTATTCCGGGGAGCTGTTTTTT. Its protein product is CASSRGQDGYSGELFF. The chain recombines TRBV19 with TRBJ2-2, with 7 bases that match TRBD1. The germline gives CDR1 LNHDA, CDR2 SQIVND (reference sequence). The CDR3 length is 16 residues. The ends lost 4 bases at V and 6 bases at J; junction bases unmatched: 11.

V gene TRBV7-8 combines with J gene TRBJ1-2; D unresolved. The CDR3 length is 15 residues. V gave up 5 bases and J gave up 0 bases, with 13 bases separating them. The germline CDR1 and CDR2 sequences are SGHVS and FQNEAQ. The CDR3 coding sequence is TGTGCCAGCAGCCCTTCGACCCGTCCTAACTATGGCTACACCTTC. This gives the protein CASSPSTRPNYGYTF.

The chain links TRBV27 to TRBJ1-5, with 7 bases matching TRBD1. V dropped 5 bases and J dropped 4; count of bases not matched to a gene: 5. There are 14 residues in the CDR3. Germline CDR1 and CDR2: MNHEY and SMNVEV (reference sequence). The CDR3 DNA is TGTGCCAGCAGTGGCGACAGGGCTAATCAGCCCCAGCATTTT. Protein: CASSGDRANQPQHF.

This clone was recorded once. The J gene is TRBJ2-3, the V gene TRBV5-1, with TRBD2 identical over 9 bases. Per the germline V gene, CDR1 is SGHRS and CDR2 is YFSETQ. This CDR3 contains 16 residues. With 4 bases clipped from V and 4 bases from J, the junction kept 10 bases outside the gene matches. Here the CDR3 reads CASSRSGGGAADTQYF. CDR3 nucleotide sequence: TGCGCCAGCAGCAGGAGTGGCGGGGGGGCCGCAGATACGCAGTATTTT.

V usage is TRBV27 and J usage is TRBJ1-6; possible D gene TRBD1, 5 bases. Germline lookup yields CDR1 MNHEY and CDR2 SMNVEV (reference sequence). This CDR3 region has 15 residues. The V end lost 3 bases, the J end lost 7 bases, and 13 bases lay between the germline ends. The CDR3 reads CASSLGRLGNSPLHF. As DNA, the CDR3 is TGTGCCAGCAGTTTGGGGCGTCTGGGAAATTCACCCCTCCACTTT.

This sequence joins TRBV19 and TRBJ1-5; TRBD1 aligns across 10 bases. V was clipped by 4 bases and J by 6 bases; unmatched bases: 6. Germline values: CDR1 LNHDA, CDR2 SQIVND (reference sequence). The CDR3 loop spans 15 amino acids. The CDR3 DNA is TGTGCCAGTAGTACCGGGACAGGGGTAGGTCAGCCCCAGCATTTT. The encoded protein is CASSTGTGVGQPQHF. Looking up the rest from reference TRBV19 and TRBJ1-5 gives the full variable domain: DGGITQSPKYLFRKEGQNVTLSCEQNLNHDAMYWYRQDPGQGLRLIYYSQIVNDFQKGDIAEGYSVSREKKESFPLTVTSAQKNPTAFYLCASSTGTGVGQPQHFGDGTRLSIL.

The chain employs TRBV19 and TRBJ1-1, with 9 bases lining up with TRBD1. The ends lost 3 bases at V and 4 bases at J; junction bases unmatched: 6. Germline-derived CDR1 and CDR2 are LNHDA and SQIVND (reference sequence). The CDR3 runs 15 residues. The CDR3 spells CASSITPTGGTEAFF. The CDR3, as DNA: TGTGCCAGTAGTATTACCCCGACAGGGGGCACTGAAGCTTTCTTT. The entire variable domain, with the rest obtained from reference TRBV19 and TRBJ1-1, is as follows: DGGITQSPKYLFRKEGQNVTLSCEQNLNHDAMYWYRQDPGQGLRLIYYSQIVNDFQKGDIAEGYSVSREKKESFPLTVTSAQKNPTAFYLCASSITPTGGTEAFFGQGTRLTVV.